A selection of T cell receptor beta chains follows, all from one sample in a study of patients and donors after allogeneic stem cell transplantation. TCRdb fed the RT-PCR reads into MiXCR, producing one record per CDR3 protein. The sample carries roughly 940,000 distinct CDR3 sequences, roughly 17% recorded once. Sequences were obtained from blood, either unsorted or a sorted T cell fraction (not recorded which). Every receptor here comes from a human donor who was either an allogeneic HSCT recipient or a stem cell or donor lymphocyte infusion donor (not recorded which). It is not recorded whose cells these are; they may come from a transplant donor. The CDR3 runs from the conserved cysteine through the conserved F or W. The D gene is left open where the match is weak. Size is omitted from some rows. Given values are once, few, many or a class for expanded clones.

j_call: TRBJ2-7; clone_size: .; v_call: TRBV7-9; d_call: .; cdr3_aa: CASSLSGTLVREQYF; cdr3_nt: TGTGCCAGCAGCTTGTCTGGGACCTTGGTACGCGAGCAGTACTTC
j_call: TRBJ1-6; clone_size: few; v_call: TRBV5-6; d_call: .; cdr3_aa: CASSSPPGLRSYNSPLHF; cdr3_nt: TGTGCCAGCAGCTCCCCCCCCGGGCTACGCTCCTATAATTCACCCCTCCACTTT
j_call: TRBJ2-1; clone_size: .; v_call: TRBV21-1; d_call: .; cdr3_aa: CASSKRGLAPVNEQFF; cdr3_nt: TGTGCCAGCAGCAAACGGGGACTAGCTCCCGTCAATGAGCAGTTCTTC
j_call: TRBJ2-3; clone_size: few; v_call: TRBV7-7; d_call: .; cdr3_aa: CASSRTDSTDTQYF; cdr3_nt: TGTGCTAGCAGCCGAACCGATAGCACAGATACGCAGTATTTT
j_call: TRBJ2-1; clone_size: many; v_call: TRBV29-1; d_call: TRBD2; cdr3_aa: CSVAGTSGTKNEQFF; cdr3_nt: TGCAGCGTCGCCGGGACTAGCGGGACTAAAAATGAGCAGTTCTTC
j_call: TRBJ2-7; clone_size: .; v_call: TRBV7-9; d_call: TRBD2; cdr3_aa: CASSLLMGGIHEQYF; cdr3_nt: TGTGCCAGCAGCCTCCTTATGGGAGGGATCCACGAGCAGTACTTC
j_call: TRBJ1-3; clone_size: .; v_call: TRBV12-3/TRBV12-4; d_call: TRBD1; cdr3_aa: CASRRPGQGAGNTIYF; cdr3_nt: TGTGCCAGCAGACGTCCGGGACAGGGTGCTGGAAACACCATATATTTT
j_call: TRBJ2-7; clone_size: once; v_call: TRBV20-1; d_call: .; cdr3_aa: CSARGYRYEQYF; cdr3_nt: TGCAGTGCTAGAGGTTACAGATACGAGCAGTACTTC
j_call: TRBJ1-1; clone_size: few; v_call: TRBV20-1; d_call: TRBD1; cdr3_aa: CSARVSGRGHDTEAFF; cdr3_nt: TGCAGTGCTAGAGTCTCGGGCAGGGGGCACGACACTGAAGCTTTCTTT
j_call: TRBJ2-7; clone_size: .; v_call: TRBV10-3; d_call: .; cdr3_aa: CAISERKGVEEQYF; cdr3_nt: TGTGCCATCAGTGAAAGGAAGGGGGTAGAAGAGCAGTACTTC
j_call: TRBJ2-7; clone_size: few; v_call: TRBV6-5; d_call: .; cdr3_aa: CASSSTTAGVSEQYF; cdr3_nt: TGTGCCAGCAGTTCAACAACCGCGGGCGTATCCGAGCAGTACTTC
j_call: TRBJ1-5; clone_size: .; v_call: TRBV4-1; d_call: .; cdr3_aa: CASSHRGGQNSNQPQHF; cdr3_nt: TGCGCCAGCAGCCACAGAGGGGGTCAAAATAGCAATCAGCCCCAGCATTTT
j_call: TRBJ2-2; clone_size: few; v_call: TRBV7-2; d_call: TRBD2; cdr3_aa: CASRGGLAYSNTGELFF; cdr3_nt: TGTGCCAGCCGGGGGGGACTAGCTTACTCGAACACCGGGGAGCTGTTTTTT
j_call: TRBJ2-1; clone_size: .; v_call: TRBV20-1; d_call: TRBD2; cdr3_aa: CSAQRLALFNEQFF; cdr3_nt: TGCAGTGCCCAAAGACTAGCGCTTTTCAATGAGCAGTTCTTC
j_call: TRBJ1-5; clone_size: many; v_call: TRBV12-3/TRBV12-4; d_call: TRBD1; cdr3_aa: CASSSGQTDQPQHF; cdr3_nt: TGTGCCAGCAGCTCGGGACAGACAGATCAGCCCCAGCATTTT
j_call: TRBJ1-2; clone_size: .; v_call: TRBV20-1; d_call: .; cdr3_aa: CSARLPDNYGYTF; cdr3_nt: TGCAGTGCTAGACTCCCAGATAACTATGGCTACACCTTC
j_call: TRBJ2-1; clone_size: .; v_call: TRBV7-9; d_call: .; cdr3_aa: CSSSLALTRLYNEQFF; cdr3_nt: TGTTCCAGCAGCTTAGCCTTGACTAGGCTCTACAATGAGCAGTTCTTC